This TCR beta chain was captured by sequencing in a study of human T cells and chemical hapten exposure. Each CDR3 protein gets one entry after TCRdb re-called the RACE reads with MiXCR. Found here are nearly 110,000 distinct CDR3 sequences, about 12% of them singletons; the top ten hold over 1.5%. This clonotype was recorded a few times. Trimming took 4 bases from V and 2 from J, leaving 18 bases between them. The CDR3 length is 16 residues. Germline V gene data show CDR1 as SGHRS and CDR2 as YFSETQ. Regarding time point: pre-sensitization, week 0. Treatment meaning: therapeutic diphenylcyclopropenone sensitization with weekly scalp DPC.

The sequencing here drew on whole blood, taken in connection with sensitization to the hapten diphenylcyclopropenone (DPC). The TCR sequence derives from a woman aged 45-60 years with alopecia areata. Some clones in this sample may be carry-over from other donors' samples. The chain employs TRBV5-1 and TRBJ2-5, with a weak D call TRBD1 (6 bases). CDR3 in amino acids: CASSKAAGTPQETQYF. Written as DNA, the CDR3 is TGCGCCAGCAGCAAGGCCGCAGGGACACCTCAAGAGACCCAGTACTTC.